Below are 21 T cell receptor beta chains sequenced from a single sample in a study of blood T cell repertoires in COVID-19. TCRdb keeps only in-frame clones here, not all; method: immunoSEQ multiplex PCR. The table has about 160,000 clones, 80% to 90% seen once. The sample consisted of peripheral blood. These receptor sequences come from a man aged 40-49 years who had recovered from COVID-19.

This chain connects TRBV2 to TRBJ2-3; TRBD2 matches at 9 bases. Germline CDR1 and CDR2: SNHLY and FYNNEI. Trimming took 7 bases from V and 4 from J; bases not matched to a gene: 6. This CDR3 is 14 amino acids long. CDR3 nucleotide sequence: TGTGCCAGCATTCGCGGGAGGGCCGCAGATACGCAGTATTTT. Protein: CASIRGRAADTQYF. Full variable domain (outside the CDR3, taken from reference TRBV2 and TRBJ2-3): EPEVTQTPSHQVTQMGQEVILRCVPISNHLYFYWYRQILGQKVEFLVSFYNNEISEKSEIFDDQFSVERPDGSNFTLKIRSTKLEDSAMYFCASIRGRAADTQYFGPGTRLTVL.

The CDR3 nucleotides are TGCAGCGTCATCGGACTGGACGATACCTACGAGCAGTACTTC. Its translation is CSVIGLDDTYEQYF. V is TRBV29-1 and J is TRBJ2-7; possibly TRBD2 for D (5 bases). Germline V gene lookup returns CDR1 SQVTM and CDR2 ANQGSEA. V was pared by 6 bases and J by 2 bases, with 17 bases between. The length of the CDR3 is 14 residues.

The chain couples TRBV6-2 or TRBV6-3 to TRBJ2-2; tentatively, D is TRBD2 (5 bases). Germline V gives CDR1 MNHEY, CDR2 SVGEGT. The germline V and J ends were trimmed by 1 base and 7 bases, with 16 bases remaining between them. This CDR3 is built from 16 residues. CDR3 protein: CASSYLTRTWGGELFF. DNA for the CDR3: TGTGCCAGCAGTTACTTAACTAGGACGTGGGGCGGGGAGCTGTTTTTT.

The chain has TRBV5-6 and TRBJ2-7; a weak D match, TRBD1 (6 bases). V shed 2 bases and J shed 3 bases, with 15 bases lying between them. This CDR3 has 15 residues. CDR1 and CDR2 (germline): SGHDT, YYEEEE. CDR3 in DNA: TGTGCCAGCAGCTTAGGGGGTGGGTGGTTCTACGAGCAGTACTTC. Translation gives CASSLGGGWFYEQYF.

The genes are TRBV7-9 and TRBJ1-5; TRBD1 is a possible D gene (6 bases). The CDR3 loop spans 14 amino acids. The V gene's germline CDR1 is SEHNR and CDR2 FQNEAQ (reference sequence). V was clipped by 1 base and J by 5 bases, with 9 bases between them. CDR3 nucleotides: TGTGCCAGCAGCTTAGAGGACAGTGATCAGCCCCAGCATTTT. Its translation is CASSLEDSDQPQHF.

This clone showed up just a few times. The chain employs TRBV28 and TRBJ1-1; TRBD1 matches 7 bases. J gave up 1 base and V 6 bases, and 8 bases lay outside the gene matches. Germline V lookup: CDR1 MDHEN, CDR2 SYDVKM. The CDR3 extends over 15 amino acids. The CDR3 bases are TGTGCCAGCAGAAAAGGACAGGTGAAGAACACTGAAGCTTTCTTT. Protein: CASRKGQVKNTEAFF.

The chain uses TRBV6-2 or TRBV6-3 and TRBJ1-1, with TRBD1 identical over 7 bases. There are 15 residues in the CDR3. CDR1 is MNHEY, CDR2 SVGEGT, per germline. The V segment lost 4 bases and the J segment 2 bases; nucleotides outside the gene matches: 7. CDR3 residues: CASSSFGTANTEAFF. Here the CDR3 DNA reads TGTGCCAGCAGTTCATTCGGGACAGCAAACACTGAAGCTTTCTTT.

This clone is a singleton in its sample. The chain has TRBV7-9 and TRBJ1-1; the D is unclear. CDR1 and CDR2 (germline): SEHNR, FQNEAQ (reference sequence). V dropped 4 bases and J dropped 4 bases, with 16 bases sitting between them. The length of the CDR3 is 15 residues. The DNA for the CDR3 is TGTGCCAGCAGCTCCCTGGTCATTGGAGGCACTGAAGCTTTCTTT. It specifies CASSSLVIGGTEAFF.

This clone was seen only once. V is TRBV13 and J is TRBJ2-5; a possible D gene is TRBD1 (6 bases). This CDR3 contains 12 residues. Germline V gives CDR1 PRHDT, CDR2 FYEKMQ (reference sequence). Trimming removed 6 bases at V and 9 bases at J, with 14 bases between. The CDR3 protein is CASRGQGMAQYF. CDR3 DNA sequence: TGTGCCAGCAGGGGGCAGGGGATGGCCCAGTACTTC.

The chain combines TRBV6-2 or TRBV6-3 with TRBJ1-4, with unresolved D. The CDR3 extends over 14 amino acids. In germline, CDR1 is MNHEY, CDR2 SVGEGT. V was shortened by 6 bases and J by 4 bases, with 12 bases between the two germline ends. As DNA, the CDR3 is TGTGCCAGCAGCGACGACGGAGTTAATGAAAAACTGTTTTTT. Residues: CASSDDGVNEKLFF.

This chain connects TRBV4-1 to TRBJ1-1; tentatively, D is TRBD1 (5 bases). CDR1 and CDR2 from the germline V gene are MGHRA and YSYEKL. Trimming removed 0 bases at V and 1 base at J, with 12 bases between. The CDR3 length is 16 residues. The CDR3 DNA reads as TGCGCCAGCAGCCAAGATAGAATAAGGGGGAACACTGAAGCTTTCTTT. Encoded protein: CASSQDRIRGNTEAFF.

The DNA for the CDR3 is TGCGCCAGCAGCCAAGATTTTTCCAGGTCTGGCTACACCTTC. Translated, it gives CASSQDFSRSGYTF. The chain has TRBV4-1 and TRBJ1-2; D not certain. Trimming stripped 0 bases from V and 7 bases from J, with 12 bases between. Germline CDR1 is MGHRA and CDR2 is YSYEKL. CDR3 length equals 14 residues.

V usage is TRBV7-3 and J usage is TRBJ2-5, with 8 bases aligning to TRBD1. The germline V gene encodes CDR1 SGHTA and CDR2 FQGTGA. CDR3 length equals 16 residues. Trimming at V came to 5 bases and at J to 5 bases, leaving 13 bases not matched to a gene. The CDR3 is CASSQRTGKYLETQYF. The CDR3 coding sequence is TGTGCCAGCAGCCAGCGGACAGGGAAATATTTGGAGACCCAGTACTTC.

V gene TRBV4-3 combines with J gene TRBJ2-3; a possible D gene is TRBD2 (5 bases). Trimming shortened V by 4 bases and J by 0 bases, and 11 bases separated the two germline ends. CDR1 and CDR2 from the germline V gene are LGHNA and YSLEER. This CDR3 has 15 residues. As DNA, the CDR3 is TGCGCCAGCAGCCCGAGCCCGGGGAGCACAGATACGCAGTATTTT. Amino acids: CASSPSPGSTDTQYF.

The chain uses TRBV6-5 and TRBJ2-5; perhaps TRBD2 as D (6 bases). Germline CDR1 and CDR2: MNHEY and SVGAGI. Trimming cost V 5 bases and J 2 bases, with 12 bases left between them. The CDR3 contains 14 residues. The CDR3 reads CASSSGLQQETQYF. The CDR3 DNA is TGTGCCAGCAGTAGCGGGCTTCAACAAGAGACCCAGTACTTC.

V gene TRBV12-3 or TRBV12-4 combines with J gene TRBJ2-7, with 8 bases matching TRBD1. The V segment lost 8 bases and the J segment 2 bases; nucleotides outside the gene matches: 5. This CDR3 is 13 amino acids long. The CDR3 here is CASGMGQAYEQYF. CDR3 nucleotide sequence: TGTGCCAGCGGGATGGGACAGGCCTACGAGCAGTACTTC.

The genes are TRBV9 and TRBJ2-5; D may be TRBD2 (6 bases). Germline V gene sequence: CDR1 SGDLS, CDR2 YYNGEE. The length of the CDR3 is 14 residues. V was cut by 2 bases and J by 4 bases, with 12 bases left in between. This chain's CDR3 is CASSVGGWGETQYF. DNA of the CDR3: TGTGCCAGCAGCGTGGGGGGATGGGGAGAGACCCAGTACTTC.

This clone was found a few times. The chain links TRBV6-5 to TRBJ1-1; 7 bases line up with TRBD1. Looked up from germline, CDR1 is MNHEY and CDR2 is SVGAGI. V dropped 9 bases and J dropped 3; count of bases not matched to a gene: 7. The CDR3 has 13 residues. CDR3 in DNA: TGTGCCAGTAATAACAGGGGTCACACTGAAGCTTTCTTT. Translation: CASNNRGHTEAFF.

The J gene is TRBJ1-4, the V gene TRBV5-5; D is undetermined. The germline V and J ends were trimmed by 0 bases and 7 bases, with 13 bases remaining between them. This CDR3 contains 15 residues. Germline V gene sequence: CDR1 SGHKS, CDR2 YYEKEE (reference sequence). Here the CDR3 DNA reads TGTGCCAGCAGCTTGGAGTCAAACCGGGTTGAAAAACTGTTTTTT. The encoded protein is CASSLESNRVEKLFF.

This chain uses TRBV5-8 with TRBJ2-7; perhaps TRBD1 as D (5 bases). CDR1 SGHTS and CDR2 YDEGEE come from the germline V gene. Trimming cost V 4 bases and J 7 bases, with 18 bases left between them. This CDR3 has 14 residues. In DNA form, the CDR3 reads TGTGCCAGCAGCACATGGCAGGGTTCGAGGGAGCAGTACTTC. This translates into CASSTWQGSREQYF.

This chain joins TRBV4-3 and TRBJ1-6; no firm D call. The germline CDR1 and CDR2 sequences are LGHNA and YSLEER. The V end was cut by 0 bases, the J end by 7 bases, with 10 bases between. The CDR3 covers 15 residues. CDR3 nucleotide sequence: TGCGCCAGCAGCCAAGACCCGGGAGGAAATTCACCCCTCCACTTT. Protein sequence: CASSQDPGGNSPLHF.